Below are 21 T cell receptor beta chains sequenced from a single sample in a study of T cell changes during pregnancy in multiple sclerosis. Libraries were prepared by immunoSEQ multiplex PCR; TCRdb keeps only in-frame clonotypes and omits some of them. The data show about 42,000 clones, with 95% to 96% seen just once and roughly 0.9% held by the top ten. The material sequenced was peripheral blood, taken in the second trimester of pregnancy. The receptors were gathered from a female donor with multiple sclerosis, enrolled in a pregnancy study.

V and J are TRBV5-1 and TRBJ2-3; 9 bases align to TRBD2. The germline V gene encodes CDR1 SGHRS and CDR2 YFSETQ. The ends lost 0 bases at V and 4 bases at J; junction bases unmatched: 15. The CDR3 is 19 amino acids. The CDR3 nucleotides are TGCGCCAGCAGCTTGGAGCCCCTCCCAGCGGGGGGCGAGTCAGATACGCAGTATTTT. Its translation is CASSLEPLPAGGESDTQYF.

V and J are TRBV6-5 and TRBJ1-5; D may be TRBD1 (5 bases). The CDR3 runs to 14 residues. V lost 5 bases, J lost 1 base, and 9 bases lay in between. Per germline, CDR1 MNHEY and CDR2 SVGAGI. CDR3 nucleotide sequence: TGTGCCAGCAGTCAGGGTTGGAGCAATCAGCCCCAGCATTTT. Its protein is CASSQGWSNQPQHF.

The chain is built from TRBV29-1 and TRBJ2-2, with no clear D. The CDR3 is 19 residues long. V was cut by 4 bases and J by 0 bases, with 24 bases left in between. The germline V gene has CDR1 SQVTM and CDR2 ANQGSEA. The CDR3 reads CSVAGMGAETTPNTGELFF. CDR3 DNA: TGCAGCGTTGCCGGTATGGGCGCAGAGACAACCCCGAACACCGGGGAGCTGTTTTTT.

V and J are TRBV6-4 and TRBJ2-1; 7 bases align to TRBD2. The V and J ends lost 5 bases and 1 base, in that order; junction bases with no gene match: 2. Germline V gene sequence: CDR1 MRHNA, CDR2 SNTAGT. The length of the CDR3 is 14 residues. The CDR3 DNA reads TGTGCCAGCAGTCGGGAGGCGTCCTACAATGAGCAGTTCTTC. Translating gives CASSREASYNEQFF.

The chain joins TRBV6-8 to TRBJ2-7; 7 bases map to TRBD1. The CDR3 is 16 residues long. Per germline, CDR1 MNHGY and CDR2 SAAAGT. With V trimmed by 9 bases and J by 3 bases, 17 bases remained unmatched. The CDR3 coding sequence is TGTGCCAGAATACCGACAGGGCGAAACTACTACTACGAGCAGTACTTC. It specifies CARIPTGRNYYYEQYF.

The rearrangement links TRBV7-2 to TRBJ1-1, with D tentatively TRBD1 (5 bases). Trimming shortened V by 5 bases and J by 11 bases, and 18 bases separated the two germline ends. CDR1 and CDR2 (germline): SGHTA, FQGNSA. CDR3 length: 13 residues. The CDR3 spells CASSPRGGSLAFF. CDR3 coding DNA: TGTGCCAGCAGCCCCCGGGGGGGTTCCTTGGCTTTCTTT.

The chain combines TRBV6-5 with TRBJ1-5, with unresolved D. Germline loops: CDR1 MNHEY, CDR2 SVGAGI. The CDR3 spans 15 residues. Trimming cost V 0 bases and J 4 bases, with 10 bases left between them. CDR3 nucleotide sequence: TGTGCCAGCAGTTACTCGTTAGCTGGGAATCAGCCCCAGCATTTT. This gives the protein CASSYSLAGNQPQHF.

V usage is TRBV5-1 and J usage is TRBJ1-1; D remains ambiguous. The germline V gene has CDR1 SGHRS and CDR2 YFSETQ. V was shortened by 0 bases and J by 0 bases, with 6 bases between the two germline ends. The CDR3 covers 14 residues. For the CDR3, the DNA is TGCGCCAGCAGCTTGGACGGTTTGAACACTGAAGCTTTCTTT. This gives the protein CASSLDGLNTEAFF. Looking up the rest from reference TRBV5-1 and TRBJ1-1 gives the full variable domain: KAGVTQTPRYLIKTRGQQVTLSCSPISGHRSVSWYQQTPGQGLQFLFEYFSETQRNKGNFPGRFSGRQFSNSRSEMNVSTLELGDSALYLCASSLDGLNTEAFFGQGTRLTVV.

This chain uses TRBV14 with TRBJ2-3; D gene uncertain. The CDR3 totals 12 residues. Trimming removed 1 base from V and 4 bases from J, with 3 bases in between. Germline V CDR1 and CDR2: SGHDN, FVKESK. CDR3 sequence: CASSQVADTQYF. The CDR3 coding sequence is TGTGCCAGCAGCCAAGTCGCAGATACGCAGTATTTT.

The chain uses TRBV27 and TRBJ2-3; D remains unclear. CDR1 and CDR2 (germline): MNHEY, SMNVEV (reference sequence). V was clipped by 1 base and J by 7 bases, with 15 bases between them. The CDR3 has 15 residues. Written as DNA, the CDR3 is TGTGCCAGCAGTTTATTAGGAACAAAGAGGAATACGCAGTATTTT. The encoded protein is CASSLLGTKRNTQYF.

The chain employs TRBV5-4 and TRBJ1-4, with 8 bases matching TRBD1. Germline CDR1 reads SGHNT; CDR2 reads YYREEE (reference sequence). V trimming: 4 bases; J trimming: 9 bases; junction bases outside the gene matches: 11. CDR3 length: 15 amino acids. CDR3 coding DNA: TGTGCCAGCAGCCCGGGAGTAGGACAGGGAAAAAAACTGTTTTTT. Translating it yields CASSPGVGQGKKLFF.

The V and J genes are TRBV27 and TRBJ2-5, with D unresolved. V was shortened by 4 bases and J by 1 base, with 13 bases between the two germline ends. The CDR3 is 15 amino acids. The germline gives CDR1 MNHEY, CDR2 SMNVEV (reference sequence). The CDR3 protein is CASSSLRQVQETQYF. The CDR3 DNA is TGTGCCAGCAGTTCCCTAAGGCAGGTCCAAGAGACCCAGTACTTC.

The table lists this clone with a count of one. This rearrangement joins TRBV5-1 to TRBJ2-1; TRBD2 matches at 8 bases. The ends lost 3 bases at V and 2 bases at J; junction bases unmatched: 10. Germline loops: CDR1 SGHRS, CDR2 YFSETQ. CDR3 size: 17 residues. CDR3 residues: CASSSYSLAGAYNEQFF. As DNA, the CDR3 is TGCGCCAGCAGCTCCTACTCTCTAGCGGGCGCCTACAATGAGCAGTTCTTC. The whole variable domain, remainder taken from reference TRBV5-1 and TRBJ2-1, is KAGVTQTPRYLIKTRGQQVTLSCSPISGHRSVSWYQQTPGQGLQFLFEYFSETQRNKGNFPGRFSGRQFSNSRSEMNVSTLELGDSALYLCASSSYSLAGAYNEQFFGPGTRLTVL.

The J gene is TRBJ2-7, the V gene TRBV11-2; D perhaps matches TRBD1 (5 bases). The CDR3 spans 14 residues. V was trimmed by 3 bases and J by 2 bases, leaving 11 bases between them. CDR1 is SGHAT, CDR2 FQNNGV, per germline. CDR3 protein: CASSLGSRAYEQYF. The CDR3 region has the DNA TGTGCCAGCAGCTTGGGAAGCAGGGCCTACGAGCAGTACTTC.

V gene TRBV5-1 combines with J gene TRBJ2-1; the D is unclear. V lost 0 bases and J lost 0, with 4 bases in between. The germline V gene has CDR1 SGHRS and CDR2 YFSETQ. CDR3 size: 14 residues. The CDR3 is CASSLDSSYNEQFF. DNA for the CDR3: TGCGCCAGCAGCTTGGACAGCTCCTACAATGAGCAGTTCTTC.

The chain carries TRBV5-5 and TRBJ2-5; TRBD1 matches at 9 bases. Trimming took 3 bases from V and 5 from J; bases not matched to a gene: 8. Germline V lookup: CDR1 SGHKS, CDR2 YYEKEE (reference sequence). The CDR3 spans 15 residues. CDR3 nucleotide sequence: TGTGCCAGCAGCTCACAGGGGGCCCCTTGGGAGACCCAGTACTTC. Protein: CASSSQGAPWETQYF.

This chain links TRBV7-6 with TRBJ1-4; D remains unclear. Germline lookup yields CDR1 SGHVS and CDR2 FNYEAQ. V lost 1 base and J lost 0, with 6 bases in between. The CDR3 totals 15 residues. CDR3 region: CASSLGGTTNEKLFF. CDR3 in DNA: TGTGCCAGCAGCTTAGGAGGGACAACTAATGAAAAACTGTTTTTT.

The chain couples TRBV4-1 to TRBJ2-1; 8 bases align to TRBD1. J gave up 2 bases and V 4 bases, and 10 bases lay outside the gene matches. CDR3 length equals 17 residues. Germline V gives CDR1 MGHRA, CDR2 YSYEKL. The CDR3 nucleotides read TGCGCCAGCAGCCCTTACTCCCAGGGGGCCCCCTACAATGAGCAGTTCTTC. This gives the protein CASSPYSQGAPYNEQFF.

The chain joins TRBV7-9 to TRBJ2-3; 13 bases match TRBD2. Germline V lookup: CDR1 SEHNR, CDR2 FQNEAQ (reference sequence). CDR3 length: 16 amino acids. J lost 3 bases, V lost 4 bases, and 4 bases had no gene match. The CDR3 protein is CASSSGTSGITDTQYF. DNA for the CDR3: TGTGCCAGCAGCTCCGGGACTAGCGGGATAACAGATACGCAGTATTTT.

This chain uses TRBV6-6 with TRBJ1-1, with 9 positions matching TRBD1. The CDR3 is made up of 14 amino acids. Trimming at V came to 2 bases and at J to 5 bases, leaving 3 bases not matched to a gene. Germline V gene data show CDR1 as MNHNY and CDR2 as SVGAGI (reference sequence). CDR3 nucleotide sequence: TGTGCCAGCAGTTACCAGACAGGGGGGACTGAAGCTTTCTTT. It codes for CASSYQTGGTEAFF.

CDR3 in DNA: TGTGCCAGCAGCTCCGGGTCCCTATATGGCTACACCTTC. Translating gives CASSSGSLYGYTF. The chain has TRBV7-6 and TRBJ1-2; D is unclear. The length of the CDR3 is 13 residues. Per the germline V gene, CDR1 is SGHVS and CDR2 is FNYEAQ. Trimming took 4 bases from V and 5 from J, leaving 11 bases between them.